Below are 27 T cell receptor beta chains sequenced from a single sample in a study of blood T cell repertoires in COVID-19. TCRdb keeps only in-frame clones here, not all; method: immunoSEQ multiplex PCR. The sample carries about 68,000 clones, 80% to 90% recorded once. The sequencing sample was made of peripheral blood. These receptors originate from a man aged 45-65 years with acute or convalescent COVID-19.

V is TRBV6-5 and J is TRBJ2-1; 9 bases are shared with TRBD2. This CDR3 has 15 amino acids. The germline V gene encodes CDR1 MNHEY and CDR2 SVGAGI. J lost 7 bases, V lost 6 bases, and 10 bases had no gene match. CDR3 protein: CASSQISGRQNEQFF. The CDR3 DNA follows: TGTGCCAGCAGCCAAATTAGCGGGAGACAGAATGAGCAGTTCTTC.

V and J are TRBV28 and TRBJ2-7; 7 nucleotides agree with TRBD1. The CDR3 is made up of 15 amino acids. The germline CDR1 and CDR2 sequences are MDHEN and SYDVKM. V trimming: 6 bases; J trimming: 5 bases; junction bases outside the gene matches: 13. The chain's CDR3 is CASSLGQPHNNEQYF. Written as DNA, the CDR3 is TGTGCCAGCAGCCTGGGACAGCCGCATAACAACGAGCAGTACTTC.

V gene TRBV11-3 combines with J gene TRBJ2-1, with D tentatively TRBD2 (6 bases). Germline loops: CDR1 SGHNT, CDR2 YENEEA. V was pared by 5 bases and J by 7 bases, with 12 bases between. The CDR3 loop spans 13 amino acids. CDR3 amino acids: CASSVRLVNEQFF. The CDR3 DNA reads TGTGCCAGCAGCGTCAGACTAGTTAATGAGCAGTTCTTC. Variable domain in full (rest from reference TRBV11-3 and TRBJ2-1): EAGVVQSPRYKIIEKKQPVAFWCNPISGHNTLYWYLQNLGQGPELLIRYENEEAVDDSQLPKDRFSAERLKGVDSTLKIQPAELGDSAVYLCASSVRLVNEQFFGPGTRLTVL.

The rearrangement uses TRBV19 and TRBJ1-1, with D possibly being TRBD1 (6 bases). The germline V and J ends were trimmed by 5 bases and 9 bases, with 19 bases remaining between them. CDR1 is LNHDA, CDR2 SQIVND, per germline (reference sequence). This CDR3 spans 14 amino acids. The CDR3 reads CASSAEFQGKKAFF. The CDR3, as DNA: TGTGCCAGTAGTGCGGAGTTTCAGGGGAAAAAAGCTTTCTTT.

The rearrangement joins TRBV30 to TRBJ1-1; 12 bases map to TRBD1. Germline CDR1 and CDR2: GTSNPN and SVGIG (reference sequence). The CDR3 runs to 18 residues. Germline trimming cut 5 bases from V and 4 bases from J; bases unmatched to any gene: 17. The CDR3 reads CAWVGPGQGARRGTEAFF. CDR3 bases: TGTGCCTGGGTAGGTCCGGGACAGGGGGCCCGACGGGGCACTGAAGCTTTCTTT.

This clone was counted many times. The V call is TRBV7-7, the J call TRBJ2-5, with 8 bases lining up with TRBD2. V lost 5 bases and J lost 4; bases outside the gene matches: 15. The germline CDR1 and CDR2 sequences are SSHAT and FNYEAQ (reference sequence). The CDR3 has 17 residues. The CDR3 DNA reads TGTGCCAGCAGCCCAGACGCGGGAGGCGCCTCATCAGAGACCCAGTACTTC. Its translation is CASSPDAGGASSETQYF.

V is TRBV11-3 and J is TRBJ2-7; 8 positions agree with TRBD2. This CDR3 has 15 amino acids. Germline V gene sequence: CDR1 SGHNT, CDR2 YENEEA. With V trimmed by 9 bases and J by 0 bases, 10 bases remained unmatched. The chain's CDR3 is CARRNGGASSYEQYV. The CDR3 nucleotides read TGTGCCAGGCGTAACGGGGGGGCGAGCTCCTACGAGCAGTACGTC.

This sequence joins TRBV24-1 and TRBJ2-7, with TRBD1 matching over 10 bases. Germline V CDR1 and CDR2: KGHDR, SFDVKD. V was clipped by 4 bases and J by 0 bases; unmatched bases: 5. This CDR3 has 16 residues. The CDR3 region is CATSDLDRGSSYEQYV. The CDR3 DNA follows: TGTGCCACCAGTGACTTGGACAGGGGGAGCTCCTACGAGCAGTACGTC.

The rearrangement links TRBV18 to TRBJ2-3; TRBD1 matches 7 bases. The CDR3 contains 18 residues. Germline V gene lookup returns CDR1 KGHSH and CDR2 LQKENI. V lost 5 bases and J lost 0; bases outside the gene matches: 14. The CDR3 nucleotides are TGTGCCAGCTCAAAGACAGGGTCTGCAGAGACTAGCACAGATACGCAGTATTTT. Residues: CASSKTGSAETSTDTQYF.

The chain links TRBV10-2 to TRBJ2-7, with D possibly TRBD1 on 5 matching bases. From germline, CDR1 is WSHSY and CDR2 SAAADI. This CDR3 has 13 amino acids. Trimming stripped 2 bases from V and 1 base from J, with 6 bases between. The CDR3 nucleotides are TGCGCCAGCAGTGAGGGACATTCCTACGAGCAGTACGTC. As protein: CASSEGHSYEQYV.

V is TRBV5-1 and J is TRBJ2-1, with TRBD2 as a possible D gene (5 bases). Germline V CDR1 and CDR2: SGHRS, YFSETQ. This CDR3 spans 17 amino acids. With 2 bases removed from V and 5 bases from J, the gap between germline ends came to 20 bases. CDR3 sequence (DNA): TGCGCCAGCAGCTTCTTTTTCTCCGGACTGGCAGACAATGAGCAGTTCTTC. Its protein is CASSFFFSGLADNEQFF.

The chain employs TRBV5-1 and TRBJ1-1; a possible D gene is TRBD1 (5 bases). There are 14 residues in the CDR3. Trimming removed 0 bases at V and 10 bases at J, with 16 bases between. The germline V gene has CDR1 SGHRS and CDR2 YFSETQ. The CDR3 reads CASSLEAGSNVAFF. The CDR3 coding sequence is TGCGCCAGCAGCTTGGAAGCAGGGTCTAATGTAGCTTTCTTT.

This clone appeared once. The chain links TRBV6-2 or TRBV6-3 to TRBJ2-1, with D maybe TRBD2 (6 bases). CDR1 is MNHEY and CDR2 is SVGEGT in the germline V gene. The CDR3 has 13 amino acids. Deletions cut 6 bases from V and 9 bases from J, with 15 bases between. The CDR3 region is CASSRLEGIEQFF. The CDR3 DNA reads as TGTGCCAGCAGCCGACTAGAAGGGATTGAGCAGTTCTTC.

The table lists this clone with a count of one. The gene calls are TRBV9 and TRBJ2-7, with a weak D call TRBD2 (6 bases). The V gene lost 4 bases and the J gene lost 5 bases, with 16 bases spanning the gap. Germline V gives CDR1 SGDLS, CDR2 YYNGEE. The CDR3 is made up of 14 amino acids. The CDR3 DNA is TGTGCCAGCAGCCCTGGGACTGCGACCCACGAGCAGTACTTC. It encodes CASSPGTATHEQYF.

This chain joins TRBV20-1 and TRBJ2-2; D possibly corresponds to TRBD1 (5 bases). In germline, CDR1 is DFQATT, CDR2 SNEGSKA (reference sequence). V was cut by 3 bases and J by 5 bases, with 13 bases left in between. The CDR3 covers 14 residues. CDR3 protein: CSASQSAGTGELFF. The CDR3 nucleotides read TGCAGTGCTAGTCAGTCGGCAGGGACCGGGGAGCTGTTTTTT.

V usage is TRBV7-2 and J usage is TRBJ1-6, with 8 positions matching TRBD1. V shed 4 bases, J shed 10 bases, and the junction held 9 bases outside the gene matches. The CDR3 is 15 residues long. CDR1 is SGHTA and CDR2 is FQGNSA in the germline V gene. For the CDR3, the DNA is TGTGCCAGCAGCTCACAAGGACAGGGAAGATCACCCCTCCACTTT. Translating gives CASSSQGQGRSPLHF.

This chain connects TRBV10-2 to TRBJ1-6; a weak D match, TRBD1 (6 bases). V was shortened by 0 bases and J by 9 bases, with 12 bases between the two germline ends. The germline gives CDR1 WSHSY, CDR2 SAAADI. This CDR3 has 15 amino acids. DNA for the CDR3: TGCGCCAGCAGTGAGTCGTTAGGGGGGGGTTCACCCCTCCACTTT. As protein: CASSESLGGGSPLHF.

The chain carries TRBV12-5 and TRBJ1-5, with D possibly being TRBD1 (6 bases). The CDR3 sequence is 17 residues long. Trimming left V 6 bases short and J 0 bases short, with 18 bases between. The germline gives CDR1 LGHNT, CDR2 FRNRAP. This CDR3 reads CASGEGQTDVSNQPQHF. As DNA, the CDR3 is TGTGCTAGTGGAGAGGGACAAACCGATGTTAGCAATCAGCCCCAGCATTTT.

V and J are TRBV19 and TRBJ2-4, with 10 positions matching TRBD2. This CDR3 has 17 amino acids. Trimming removed 6 bases from V and 0 bases from J; junction bases left unmatched: 8. Looked up from germline, CDR1 is LNHDA and CDR2 is SQIVND (reference sequence). CDR3 in amino acids: CASRLAGAPIAKNIQYF. DNA of the CDR3: TGTGCCAGTAGGCTAGCGGGAGCCCCGATAGCCAAAAACATTCAGTACTTC.

About this clone: Mismatch with germline at one junction end may stem from a read error. The gene calls are TRBV7-7 and TRBJ2-5; TRBD1 matches 11 bases. This CDR3 is built from 15 residues. The germline CDR1 and CDR2 sequences are SSHAT and FNYEAQ (reference sequence). The CDR3 protein is CASSGGQGERETQYF. CDR3 sequence (DNA): TGTGCTAGCAGCGGGGGACAGGGGGAAAGAGAGACCCAGTACTTC.

The chain uses TRBV28 and TRBJ1-1, with D uncertain. V lost 3 bases to trimming and J lost 8 bases, with 10 bases between them. The CDR3 spans 12 residues. Germline loops: CDR1 MDHEN, CDR2 SYDVKM. The CDR3 DNA sequence: TGTGCCAGCAGTTTTGGGAGGAGAGAAGCTTTCTTT. Translated, it gives CASSFGRREAFF.

The CDR3 here is CASSLAGRAGEKLFF. As DNA, the CDR3 is TGTGCCAGCAGCTTAGCAGGCAGGGCTGGGGAAAAACTGTTTTTT. This chain links TRBV7-9 with TRBJ1-4; perhaps TRBD1 as D (5 bases). Germline CDR1 reads SEHNR; CDR2 reads FQNEAQ (reference sequence). The V end was cut by 0 bases, the J end by 8 bases, with 13 bases between. CDR3 length: 15 amino acids.

The chain links TRBV4-3 to TRBJ1-1; 10 bases agree with TRBD1. The length of the CDR3 is 15 residues. Germline V gene lookup returns CDR1 LGHNA and CDR2 YSLEER. J lost 6 bases, V lost 4 bases, and 8 bases had no gene match. CDR3 in DNA: TGCGCCAGCAGCCGAGGGACAGGGGTTCTCGCTGAAGCTTTCTTT. Protein sequence: CASSRGTGVLAEAFF.

The chain employs TRBV4-1 and TRBJ2-1; perhaps TRBD1 as D (5 bases). Trimming stripped 0 bases from V and 0 bases from J, with 9 bases between. Germline V gene data show CDR1 as MGHRA and CDR2 as YSYEKL. The CDR3 is 16 amino acids. The CDR3 nucleotides are TGCGCCAGCAGCCAAGAGGAACAGGTCTCCTACAATGAGCAGTTCTTC. Translated, it gives CASSQEEQVSYNEQFF.

V gene TRBV4-2 combines with J gene TRBJ2-7; D unresolved. Looked up from germline, CDR1 is LGHNA and CDR2 is YNFKEQ. V shed 0 bases and J shed 9 bases, with 9 bases lying between them. CDR3 length equals 12 residues. The CDR3 protein is CASSQDPFLQYF. CDR3 DNA sequence: TGTGCCAGCAGCCAAGATCCTTTCCTGCAGTACTTC.

The chain carries TRBV10-3 and TRBJ2-3, with 9 bases lining up with TRBD2. The V segment lost 3 bases and the J segment 4 bases; nucleotides outside the gene matches: 5. The CDR3 covers 15 residues. Germline V CDR1 and CDR2: ENHRY, SYGVKD. CDR3 in DNA: TGTGCCATCAGTGACTCTCTAGCGGGACCAGATACGCAGTATTTT. It is translated as CAISDSLAGPDTQYF.

This clone was recorded only once. The gene calls are TRBV7-2 and TRBJ1-3, with 8 positions matching TRBD1. Germline CDR1 SGHTA, CDR2 FQGNSA. The CDR3 has 17 residues. V gave up 8 bases and J gave up 2 bases; unmatched junction bases: 14. DNA of the CDR3: TGTGCCAGCTTCGACTCGGAGACAGGGGTCGCTGGAAACACCATATATTTT. This sequence encodes CASFDSETGVAGNTIYF. The full variable domain, rest sourced from reference TRBV7-2 and TRBJ1-3, is GAGVSQSPSNKVTEKGKDVELRCDPISGHTALYWYRQSLGQGLEFLIYFQGNSAPDKSGLPSDRFSAERTGGSVSTLTIQRTQQEDSAVYLCASFDSETGVAGNTIYFGEGSWLTVV.